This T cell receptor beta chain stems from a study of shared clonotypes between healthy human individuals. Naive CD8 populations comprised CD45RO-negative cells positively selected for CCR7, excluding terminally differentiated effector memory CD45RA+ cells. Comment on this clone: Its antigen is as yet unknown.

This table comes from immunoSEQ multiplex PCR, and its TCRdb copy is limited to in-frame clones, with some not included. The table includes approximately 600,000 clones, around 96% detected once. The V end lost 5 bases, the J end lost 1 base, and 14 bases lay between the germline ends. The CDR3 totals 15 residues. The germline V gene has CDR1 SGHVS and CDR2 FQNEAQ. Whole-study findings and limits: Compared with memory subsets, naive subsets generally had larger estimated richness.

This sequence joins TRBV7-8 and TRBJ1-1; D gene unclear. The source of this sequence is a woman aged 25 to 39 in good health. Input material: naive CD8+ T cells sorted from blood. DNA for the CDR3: TGTGCCAGCAGCCTCTCAGGAGGGTGGAACACTGAAGCTTTCTTT. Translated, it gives CASSLSGGWNTEAFF.